These 8 T cell receptor beta chains came from one sample sequenced in a study of cytomegalovirus exposure and HLA in healthy donors. Both 60 Vbeta primers and 13 Jbeta primers went into the PCR. Sequencing used immunoSEQ multiplex PCR; TCRdb keeps in-frame clones, though not all of them. Of tens of thousands of clones in the sample, 73% were seen once. Sequenced sample: PBMCs. The source is a man between 45 and 60 years old in good health and CMV-seronegative.

The J gene is TRBJ1-2, the V gene TRBV27; no definite D call. V was clipped by 5 bases and J by 7 bases, with 11 bases between them. The CDR3 contains 12 residues. The germline CDR1 and CDR2 sequences are MNHEY and SMNVEV (reference sequence). The CDR3 spells CASSDPGVGYTF. The CDR3 DNA reads as TGTGCCAGCAGTGACCCCGGGGTTGGCTACACCTTC.

V is TRBV6-1 and J is TRBJ2-7, with 8 bases identical to TRBD1. This CDR3 region has 17 residues. The ends lost 4 bases at V and 2 bases at J; junction bases unmatched: 13. In germline, CDR1 is MNHNS, CDR2 SASEGT. The CDR3 region has the DNA TGTGCCAGCAGTGCCCCTTCAGGGGGCGCGGGGACCTACGAGCAGTACTTC. Translation: CASSAPSGGAGTYEQYF.

The gene calls are TRBV2 and TRBJ1-3; 7 bases line up with TRBD1. Trimming cost V 6 bases and J 0 bases; bases outside gene matches: 2. Germline V lookup: CDR1 SNHLY, CDR2 FYNNEI. This CDR3 has 14 residues. The CDR3 DNA sequence: TGTGCCAGCAGGACAGGGTCCTCTGGAAACACCATATATTTT. This sequence encodes CASRTGSSGNTIYF.

The V and J genes are TRBV6-5 and TRBJ1-4, with no clear D. CDR1 and CDR2 from the germline V gene are MNHEY and SVGAGI. V was trimmed by 8 bases and J by 2 bases, leaving 12 bases between them. CDR3 length equals 14 residues. In DNA, the CDR3 is TGTGCCAGCCGCGCCCGGGGTACTAATGAAAAACTGTTTTTT. Its protein is CASRARGTNEKLFF.

The rearrangement links TRBV15 to TRBJ2-3; possibly TRBD2 for D (6 bases). This CDR3 contains 14 residues. Germline CDR1 is LNHNV and CDR2 is YYDKDF (reference sequence). V was pared by 0 bases and J by 3 bases, with 7 bases between. CDR3 sequence reads: CATSRDRGTDTQYF. CDR3 DNA: TGTGCCACCAGCAGAGATCGGGGGACAGATACGCAGTATTTT.

This clone was seen a handful of times. This chain joins TRBV5-1 and TRBJ1-4, with 9 bases aligning to TRBD1. The CDR3 spans 15 residues. V lost 2 bases to trimming and J lost 6 bases; unmatched junction nucleotides: 5. Germline assignment: CDR1 SGHRS and CDR2 YFSETQ. The chain's CDR3 is CASSFGTGRDEKLFF. The CDR3 DNA reads TGCGCCAGCAGCTTCGGGACAGGGCGTGATGAAAAACTGTTTTTT. Together with reference TRBV5-1 and TRBJ1-4, the CDR3 gives the full variable domain: KAGVTQTPRYLIKTRGQQVTLSCSPISGHRSVSWYQQTPGQGLQFLFEYFSETQRNKGNFPGRFSGRQFSNSRSEMNVSTLELGDSALYLCASSFGTGRDEKLFFGSGTQLSVL.

The chain links TRBV30 to TRBJ1-6; D might be TRBD1 (6 bases). The CDR3 sequence is 14 residues long. CDR1 is GTSNPN, CDR2 SVGIG, per germline (reference sequence). Deletions cut 5 bases from V and 9 bases from J, with 17 bases between. The CDR3 DNA follows: TGTGCCTGGGGCAGGGGAGTGGGGTCTTCACCCCTCCACTTT. It is translated as CAWGRGVGSSPLHF.

The chain uses TRBV28 and TRBJ1-2; D remains ambiguous. The germline V and J ends were trimmed by 3 bases and 6 bases, with 8 bases remaining between them. From germline, CDR1 is MDHEN and CDR2 SYDVKM. This CDR3 comprises 12 residues. The CDR3 nucleotides are TGTGCCAGCAGTTTCCGGGGAAATGGCTACACCTTC. Its protein is CASSFRGNGYTF.